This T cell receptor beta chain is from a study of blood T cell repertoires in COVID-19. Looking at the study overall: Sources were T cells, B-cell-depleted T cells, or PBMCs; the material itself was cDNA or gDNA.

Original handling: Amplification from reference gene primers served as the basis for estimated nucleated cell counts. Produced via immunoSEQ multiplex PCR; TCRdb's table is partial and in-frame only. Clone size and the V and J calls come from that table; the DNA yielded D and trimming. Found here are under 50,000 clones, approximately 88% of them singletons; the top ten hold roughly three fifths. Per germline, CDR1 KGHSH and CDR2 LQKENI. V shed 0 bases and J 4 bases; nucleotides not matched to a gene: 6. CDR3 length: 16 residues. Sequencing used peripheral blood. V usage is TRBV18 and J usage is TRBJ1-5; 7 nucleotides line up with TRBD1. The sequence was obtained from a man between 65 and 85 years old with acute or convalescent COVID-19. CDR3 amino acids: CASSPPRQGVNQPQHF. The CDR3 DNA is TGTGCCAGCTCACCACCTCGGCAGGGGGTTAATCAGCCCCAGCATTTT.